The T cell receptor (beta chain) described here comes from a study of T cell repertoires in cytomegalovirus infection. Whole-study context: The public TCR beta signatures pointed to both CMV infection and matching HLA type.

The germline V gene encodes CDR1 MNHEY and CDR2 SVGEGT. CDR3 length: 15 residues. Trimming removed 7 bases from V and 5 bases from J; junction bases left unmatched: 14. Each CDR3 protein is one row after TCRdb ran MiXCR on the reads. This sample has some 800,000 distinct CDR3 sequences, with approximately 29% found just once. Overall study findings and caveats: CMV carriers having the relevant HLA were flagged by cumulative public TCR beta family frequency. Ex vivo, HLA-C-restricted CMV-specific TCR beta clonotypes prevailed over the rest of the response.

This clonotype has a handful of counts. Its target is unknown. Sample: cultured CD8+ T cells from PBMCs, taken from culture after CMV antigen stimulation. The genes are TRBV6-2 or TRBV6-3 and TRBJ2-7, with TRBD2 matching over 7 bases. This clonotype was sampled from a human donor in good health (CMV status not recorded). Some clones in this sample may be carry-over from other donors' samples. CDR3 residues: CASTPRAGLFHEQYV. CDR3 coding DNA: TGTGCCAGCACCCCTAGAGCGGGGCTCTTCCACGAGCAGTACGTC.